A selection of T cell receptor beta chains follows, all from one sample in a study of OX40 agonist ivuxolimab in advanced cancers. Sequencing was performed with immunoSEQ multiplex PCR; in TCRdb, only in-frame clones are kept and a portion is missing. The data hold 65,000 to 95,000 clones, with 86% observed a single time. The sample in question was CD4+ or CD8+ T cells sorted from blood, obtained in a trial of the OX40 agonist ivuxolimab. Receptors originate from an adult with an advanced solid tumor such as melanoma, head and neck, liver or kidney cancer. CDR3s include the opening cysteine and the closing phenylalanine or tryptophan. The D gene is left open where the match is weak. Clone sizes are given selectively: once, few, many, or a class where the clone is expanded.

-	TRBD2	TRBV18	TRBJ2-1	CASSPLAGLQDEQFF	TGTGCCAGCTCACCACTAGCGGGACTCCAGGATGAGCAGTTCTTC
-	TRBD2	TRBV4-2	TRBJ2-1	CASSQVLGLAVNEQFF	TGTGCCAGCAGCCAAGTCTTGGGGCTAGCGGTTAATGAGCAGTTCTTC
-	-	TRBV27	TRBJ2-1	CASSFSIYNEQFF	TGTGCCAGCAGTTTCTCCATCTACAATGAGCAGTTCTTC
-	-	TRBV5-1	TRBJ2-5	CASSLGQPQETQYF	TGCGCCAGCAGCTTGGGGCAGCCCCAAGAGACCCAGTACTTC
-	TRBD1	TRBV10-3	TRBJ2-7	CAISVKGRQGYSYEQYF	TGTGCCATCAGTGTAAAAGGACGACAGGGGTACTCCTACGAGCAGTACTTC
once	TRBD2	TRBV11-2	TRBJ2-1	CASSSSGLSYNEQFF	TGTGCCAGCAGCTCTAGCGGACTTTCCTACAATGAGCAGTTCTTC
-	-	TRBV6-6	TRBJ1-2	CASSEGPTYGYTF	TGTGCCAGCAGTGAGGGGCCCACCTATGGCTACACCTTC
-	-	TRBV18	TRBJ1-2	CASSPGGRLGDGYTF	TGTGCCAGCTCACCAGGGGGGCGGCTCGGTGATGGCTACACCTTC
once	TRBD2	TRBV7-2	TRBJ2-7	CASSPGLAGGFYEQYF	TGTGCCAGCAGCCCTGGACTAGCGGGAGGGTTTTACGAGCAGTACTTC
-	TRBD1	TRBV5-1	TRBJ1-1	CASSLAQGAGTEAFF	TGCGCCAGCAGCTTGGCGCAGGGGGCAGGCACTGAAGCTTTCTTT
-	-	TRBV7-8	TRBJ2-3	CASSLSGSPPTDTQYF	TGTGCCAGCAGCCTTTCAGGCTCGCCTCCTACAGATACGCAGTATTTT
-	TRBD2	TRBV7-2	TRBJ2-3	CASRPRLAGAGDTQYF	TGTGCCAGCAGACCGAGACTAGCGGGAGCGGGAGATACGCAGTATTTT
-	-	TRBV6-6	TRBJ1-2	CAIPTGVFGGYTF	TGTGCCATCCCGACAGGCGTCTTCGGAGGCTACACCTTC
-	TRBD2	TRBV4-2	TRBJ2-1	CASSQDPGSGGSSYNEQFF	TGTGCCAGCAGCCAAGACCCGGGCAGCGGGGGTAGCTCCTACAATGAGCAGTTCTTC
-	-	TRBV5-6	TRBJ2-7	CASSFSYPFEQYF	TGTGCCAGCAGCTTCAGCTACCCTTTCGAGCAGTACTTC
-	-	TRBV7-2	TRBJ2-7	CASSLRGILSYEQYF	TGTGCCAGCAGCTTAAGGGGGATCCTCTCCTACGAGCAGTACTTC
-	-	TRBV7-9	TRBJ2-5	CASSFRDAETQYF	TGTGCCAGCAGTTTCCGGGACGCGGAGACCCAGTACTTC
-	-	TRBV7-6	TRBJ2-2	CASSQTANTGELFF	TGTGCCAGCAGCCAGACAGCGAACACCGGGGAGCTGTTTTTT
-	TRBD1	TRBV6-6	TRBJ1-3	CASSFGQGNTIYF	TGTGCCAGCAGTTTCGGACAGGGGAACACCATATATTTT
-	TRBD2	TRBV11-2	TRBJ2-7	CASSLRLAEYEQYF	TGTGCCAGCAGCTTACGACTAGCGGAGTACGAGCAGTACTTC
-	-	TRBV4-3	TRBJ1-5	CASSQDNGAGYNQPQHF	TGCGCCAGCAGCCAAGATAATGGGGCAGGGTACAATCAGCCCCAGCATTTT
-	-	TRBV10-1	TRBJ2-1	CASSDLTGIRRQFF	TGCGCCAGCAGTGACCTAACAGGGATCAGGAGGCAGTTCTTC
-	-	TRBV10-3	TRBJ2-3	CAISGGAVSSTDTQYF	TGTGCCATCAGTGGGGGCGCAGTATCTAGCACAGATACGCAGTATTTT